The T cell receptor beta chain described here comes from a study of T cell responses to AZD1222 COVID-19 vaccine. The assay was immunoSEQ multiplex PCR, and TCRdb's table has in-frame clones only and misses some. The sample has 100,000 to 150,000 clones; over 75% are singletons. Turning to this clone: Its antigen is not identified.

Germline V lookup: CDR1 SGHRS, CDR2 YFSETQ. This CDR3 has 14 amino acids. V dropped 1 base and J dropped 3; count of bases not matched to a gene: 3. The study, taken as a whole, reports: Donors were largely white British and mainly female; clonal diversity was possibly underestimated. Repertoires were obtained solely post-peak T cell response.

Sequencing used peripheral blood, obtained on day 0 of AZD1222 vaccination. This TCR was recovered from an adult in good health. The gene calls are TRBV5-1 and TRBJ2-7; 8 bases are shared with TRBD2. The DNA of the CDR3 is TGCGCCAGCAGCTTGTTACTAGCGGACTACGAGCAGTACTTC. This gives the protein CASSLLLADYEQYF.